The next 2 T cell receptor beta chains were all read from a single sample in a study of T cells in localized non-small cell lung cancer. Sequencing used immunoSEQ multiplex PCR; TCRdb keeps in-frame clones, though not all of them. Found here are about 33,000 clones, around 80% of them singletons; the top ten hold roughly 16%. The specimen comprised peripheral blood, sampled before any cancer treatment. The receptors originated from a male donor aged 60 or older with stage III squamous cell lung carcinoma.

The V call is TRBV7-4, the J call TRBJ1-1, with TRBD1 matching 10 bases. V shed 2 bases and J 5 bases; nucleotides not matched to a gene: 2. Germline V gives CDR1 SGHVT, CDR2 SQSDAQ. The CDR3 length is 14 residues. CDR3 sequence reads: CASSLWTGGTEAFF. The CDR3 DNA sequence: TGTGCCAGCAGCTTATGGACAGGGGGGACTGAAGCTTTCTTT.

The chain carries TRBV7-9 and TRBJ1-2, with TRBD1 as a possible D gene (6 bases). Germline lookup yields CDR1 SEHNR and CDR2 FQNEAQ (reference sequence). This CDR3 is 13 amino acids long. V was trimmed by 8 bases and J by 6 bases, leaving 16 bases between them. The CDR3 here is CASRTGQGHGYTF. CDR3 nucleotide sequence: TGTGCCAGCCGAACGGGGCAGGGGCATGGCTACACCTTC.